This TCR beta chain was found in a study of shared clonotypes between healthy human individuals. General study points: Compared with clonotypes that all four donors shared, non-shared clonotypes had lower generation probabilities.

Per the germline V gene, CDR1 is LNHNV and CDR2 is YYDKDF (reference sequence). This CDR3 has 15 residues. Unmatched junction bases numbered 0, after V lost 0 bases and J lost 1 base. Assay execution proceeded at the deep level. Genomic DNA of every subset was divided equally among multiple immunoSEQ plates. Sorted subsets were amplified in replicate PCRs using about 210 ng DNA, 25,000 to 30,000 T cell genomes. Data came from immunoSEQ multiplex PCR; TCRdb stores just in-frame clones and leaves some out. Of under 1,100,000 clones listed, around 76% are singletons. This clone was seen only once. The antigen is unknown. Additional DNA sequences in this sample encode the identical CDR3.

This clonotype was sampled from a man younger than 30 in good health. The rearrangement links TRBV15 to TRBJ2-1, with 7 bases fitting TRBD1. The specimen sequenced was memory CD4+ T cells sorted from blood. Specified subset: CD45RA-negative fraction. In DNA, the CDR3 is TGTGCCACCAGCAGAGACAGGGGGTCCTACAATGAGCAGTTCTTC. As protein: CATSRDRGSYNEQFF.